The subject of this entry is one T cell receptor (beta chain). The data are from a study of blood T cell repertoires in COVID-19. At the level of the study: Acute and convalescent COVID-19 specimens originated in the United States, Italy and Spain.

Generated by immunoSEQ multiplex PCR, the TCRdb table keeps only in-frame clones and is missing some. The sample has some 48,000 clones, about nine tenths seen once. Germline CDR1 LNHDA, CDR2 SQIVND (reference sequence). The CDR3 loop spans 14 amino acids. Trimming took 5 bases from V and 6 from J, leaving 16 bases between them. Patients from Seattle were sampled longitudinally, starting during active infection. The sequencing sample was made of peripheral blood. The chain recombines TRBV19 with TRBJ1-2; the D gene is possibly TRBD1 (6 bases). This clonotype was obtained from a woman older than 75 with COVID-19, enrolled during active disease. DNA for the CDR3: TGTGCCAGTAGTCCCGGGGGGACATCTGATGGCTACACCTTC. Amino acids: CASSPGGTSDGYTF.